This T cell receptor beta chain stems from a study of Tregs in tolerant kidney transplant recipients. Study-wide background: CD4+CD25+CD127- cells came from approximately three-day belatacept mixed lymphocyte reactions, some with roughly five-day graft donor restimulation. Recipient cells were told from donor cells by antibody staining. Notes on the study in general: Few patients were studied, so findings need validation in larger groups.

Assay used: immunoSEQ multiplex PCR; TCRdb lists only in-frame clones, some missing. The sample contains 16,000 or so clones, around 55% of which appear only once. In regard to this clone: Its specificity is not known.

The germline CDR1 and CDR2 sequences are SGHAT and FQNNGV. This CDR3 has 16 amino acids. After removal of 6 bases from V and 4 bases from J, the junction contained 6 bases not matched to a gene. The sample was Tregs from blood cultured with allogeneic cells. The chain employs TRBV11-2 and TRBJ2-2; TRBD2 matches at 12 bases. This TCR derives from a human donor in good health. For the CDR3, the DNA is TGTGCCAGCAGTAAACGACTAGCGGGAGTCACCGGGGAGCTGTTTTTT. Translating gives CASSKRLAGVTGELFF.